This TCR beta chain was obtained from a study of T cell responses to AZD1222 COVID-19 vaccine. Findings and limits, study-wide: White British people made up most donors, females outnumbered males, and clonal diversity was possibly underestimated. Once two AZD1222 doses were given, Spike-specific TCR breadth and depth went up. Sampling that yielded the repertoires occurred only after the peak T cell response.

This CDR3 spans 12 amino acids. Germline V gene data show CDR1 as SGHTA and CDR2 as FQGTGA. Deletions cut 6 bases from V and 7 bases from J, with 10 bases between. Points on this clone: The antigen is unknown.

TCRdb's table, derived via immunoSEQ multiplex PCR, lists solely in-frame clones and lacks some. The sample lists 150,000 to 200,000 clones; 90% to 95% were seen once. This sequence was found in an adult in good health. The rearrangement links TRBV7-3 to TRBJ2-1; a weak D match, TRBD1 (5 bases). Sequencing used peripheral blood, obtained on day 0 of AZD1222 vaccination. This CDR3 is CASSSSGNEQFF. In DNA, the CDR3 is TGTGCCAGCAGTTCCTCAGGGAATGAGCAGTTCTTC.